These 18 T cell receptor beta chains originate from one sample sequenced in a study of OX40 agonist ivuxolimab in advanced cancers. The protocol used for the library was the immunoSEQ multiplex PCR assay. What TCRdb holds here is the immuneACCESS table cut down to in-frame rearrangements. Part of the clones is not present; checked against another copy, under half of the missing clones reflect an unresolved V gene, and the others are unexplained. Across this sample there are 49,000 or so clones, with around nine tenths seen only once. Together, the top ten hold less than 60% of the sample. The source was CD4+ or CD8+ T cells sorted from blood, collected in a trial of the OX40 agonist ivuxolimab. The source is an adult with an advanced solid tumor such as melanoma, head and neck, liver or kidney cancer.

This clone was detected a few times. The chain combines TRBV5-7 with TRBJ1-1; maybe TRBD1 (5 bases). TRBV5-7 is an ORF, with its function uncertain. V gave up 3 bases and J gave up 7 bases, with 16 bases separating them. The CDR3 runs 14 residues. CDR3 region: CASSYLPGPGEAFF. The CDR3 DNA follows: TGTGCCAGCAGCTACTTACCGGGACCTGGTGAAGCTTTCTTT.

The chain links TRBV19 to TRBJ2-7; D is uncertain. There are 14 residues in the CDR3. Germline lookup yields CDR1 LNHDA and CDR2 SQIVND (reference sequence). The germline V and J ends were trimmed by 1 base and 0 bases, with 7 bases remaining between them. The DNA for the CDR3 is TGTGCCAGTAGTATAGCGGCAGGCTCCTACGAGCAGTACTTC. It codes for CASSIAAGSYEQYF. Using reference TRBV19 and TRBJ2-7 for the parts outside the CDR3, the full variable domain is DGGITQSPKYLFRKEGQNVTLSCEQNLNHDAMYWYRQDPGQGLRLIYYSQIVNDFQKGDIAEGYSVSREKKESFPLTVTSAQKNPTAFYLCASSIAAGSYEQYFGPGTRLTVT.

V usage is TRBV10-2 and J usage is TRBJ2-6; no clear D gene. Germline values: CDR1 WSHSY, CDR2 SAAADI. The CDR3 has 16 residues. V lost 8 bases, J lost 2 bases, and 16 bases lay in between. The CDR3 reads CASAPVGEAGANVLTF. The CDR3 DNA follows: TGCGCCAGCGCCCCAGTTGGGGAAGCTGGGGCCAACGTCCTGACTTTC.

The chain couples TRBV25-1 to TRBJ2-2; TRBD2 aligns across 11 bases. Trimming took 4 bases from V and 6 from J; bases not matched to a gene: 1. CDR3 length equals 14 residues. Germline assignment: CDR1 MGHDK and CDR2 SYGVNS. The CDR3: CASSGLAGSGELFF. In nucleotides, the CDR3 is TGTGCCAGCAGTGGACTAGCGGGATCCGGGGAGCTGTTTTTT.

The chain combines TRBV11-1 with TRBJ2-7; D tentatively reads TRBD1 or TRBD2 (5 bases each). Germline CDR1 and CDR2: SGHAT and FQDESV (reference sequence). The V end was cut by 1 base, the J end by 6 bases, with 16 bases between. The CDR3 sequence is 15 residues long. The CDR3 DNA sequence: TGTGCCAGCAGCTTAGTTACCGGGATCGGGACCGAGCAGTACTTC. This codes for CASSLVTGIGTEQYF.

The V call is TRBV7-6, the J call TRBJ2-5; D may be TRBD2 (7 bases). This CDR3 has 15 residues. Trimming stripped 5 bases from V and 4 bases from J, with 17 bases between. The germline gives CDR1 SGHVS, CDR2 FNYEAQ. CDR3 amino acids: CASSQGGGAGETQYF. CDR3 coding DNA: TGTGCCAGCAGCCAGGGAGGGGGGGCCGGAGAGACCCAGTACTTC.

V gene TRBV7-2 combines with J gene TRBJ1-5, with TRBD1 as a possible D gene (5 bases). The CDR3 covers 15 residues. V lost 5 bases, J lost 4 bases, and 15 bases lay in between. Germline-derived CDR1 and CDR2 are SGHTA and FQGNSA. The CDR3 sequence: CASSPTPGGNQPQHF. The CDR3 nucleotides are TGTGCCAGCAGCCCAACCCCGGGGGGTAATCAGCCCCAGCATTTT. Full variable domain (remainder filled in from reference TRBV7-2 and TRBJ1-5): GAGVSQSPSNKVTEKGKDVELRCDPISGHTALYWYRQSLGQGLEFLIYFQGNSAPDKSGLPSDRFSAERTGGSVSTLTIQRTQQEDSAVYLCASSPTPGGNQPQHFGDGTRLSIL.

The V gene is TRBV15, the J gene TRBJ2-5; D remains unclear. The CDR3 is 14 residues long. Germline V gives CDR1 LNHNV, CDR2 YYDKDF (reference sequence). Trimming shortened V by 1 base and J by 1 base, and 7 bases separated the two germline ends. This chain's CDR3 is CATSRGGSQETQYF. CDR3 sequence (DNA): TGTGCCACCAGCAGAGGTGGCAGCCAAGAGACCCAGTACTTC.

The V and J genes are TRBV5-1 and TRBJ2-5, with D possibly being TRBD1 (5 bases). V was shortened by 4 bases and J by 0 bases, with 10 bases between the two germline ends. CDR1 SGHRS and CDR2 YFSETQ come from the germline V gene. The CDR3 runs to 14 residues. This CDR3 reads CASSPQGYQETQYF. CDR3 DNA: TGCGCCAGCAGCCCTCAGGGATACCAAGAGACCCAGTACTTC.

This chain joins TRBV10-3 and TRBJ1-5; TRBD1 agrees at 7 bases. The CDR3 contains 14 residues. After removal of 3 bases from V and 7 bases from J, the junction contained 6 bases not matched to a gene. The germline CDR1 and CDR2 sequences are ENHRY and SYGVKD. CDR3 in amino acids: CAISDTGDRQPQHF. In DNA form, the CDR3 reads TGTGCCATCAGTGATACAGGGGATCGGCAGCCCCAGCATTTT.

The genes are TRBV2 and TRBJ1-3, with no clear D. This CDR3 has 15 amino acids. The germline CDR1 and CDR2 sequences are SNHLY and FYNNEI. Trimming took off 2 bases at V and 0 bases at J, with 8 bases between the two ends. CDR3 coding DNA: TGTGCCAGCAGTGAAATGGGAAGCTCTGGAAACACCATATATTTT. It yields the protein CASSEMGSSGNTIYF.

The J gene is TRBJ2-7, the V gene TRBV6-6, with 9 nucleotides matching TRBD2. The V gene's germline CDR1 is MNHNY and CDR2 SVGAGI (reference sequence). There are 15 residues in the CDR3. J lost 5 bases, V lost 3 bases, and 8 bases had no gene match. The CDR3 DNA sequence: TGTGCCAGCAGTTATCCCAGTAGCGGGGGCCACGAGCAGTACTTC. This translates into CASSYPSSGGHEQYF.

This clone has just one count. The rearrangement uses TRBV7-2 and TRBJ2-5; TRBD1 agrees at 7 bases. With 6 bases clipped from V and 7 bases from J, the junction kept 17 bases outside the gene matches. Per the germline V gene, CDR1 is SGHTA and CDR2 is FQGNSA. The CDR3 extends over 16 amino acids. The CDR3 sequence: CASRPFRNRGQGTQYF. In DNA form, the CDR3 reads TGTGCCAGCAGGCCGTTTAGAAACAGGGGCCAGGGGACCCAGTACTTC.

This chain joins TRBV9 and TRBJ2-7; 7 positions agree with TRBD1. CDR3 length: 15 residues. With V trimmed by 4 bases and J by 2 bases, 9 bases remained unmatched. Germline-derived CDR1 and CDR2 are SGDLS and YYNGEE. The CDR3 protein is CASSPRTGTTYEQYF. The CDR3 DNA is TGTGCCAGCAGCCCTAGGACAGGTACGACCTACGAGCAGTACTTC.

The chain employs TRBV19 and TRBJ1-2; TRBD1 aligns across 9 bases. The length of the CDR3 is 18 residues. The ends lost 5 bases at V and 8 bases at J; junction bases unmatched: 21. Looked up from germline, CDR1 is LNHDA and CDR2 is SQIVND (reference sequence). The chain's CDR3 is CASSAIPRDRVGRGGYTF. Here the CDR3 DNA reads TGTGCCAGTAGTGCTATACCTCGGGACAGGGTGGGGAGAGGCGGCTACACCTTC.

This clone was recorded once. The V and J genes are TRBV29-1 and TRBJ1-4; TRBD1 aligns across 9 bases. Looked up from germline, CDR1 is SQVTM and CDR2 is ANQGSEA. The junction had 5 bases not matched to a gene; V was cut back by 1 base and J by 5 bases. The CDR3 has 15 residues. The CDR3 here is CSVEAPGTGNEKLFF. The DNA of the CDR3 is TGCAGCGTTGAAGCCCCCGGGACAGGGAATGAAAAACTGTTTTTT.

V is TRBV27 and J is TRBJ2-1, with a tentative D call TRBD2 (6 bases). Germline CDR1 is MNHEY and CDR2 is SMNVEV (reference sequence). V lost 6 bases and J 7 bases, leaving 13 bases between the germline ends. The CDR3 runs 13 residues. CDR3 amino acids: CASRLGGINEQFF. In nucleotides, the CDR3 is TGTGCCAGCAGACTTGGGGGGATAAATGAGCAGTTCTTC.

The chain has TRBV4-2 and TRBJ2-5; 9 bases match TRBD2. With V trimmed by 2 bases and J by 5 bases, 6 bases remained unmatched. This CDR3 contains 15 residues. In germline, CDR1 is LGHNA, CDR2 YNFKEQ. CDR3 DNA sequence: TGTGCCAGCAGCCAACTTAGCGGGGGAGGGGAGACCCAGTACTTC. This sequence encodes CASSQLSGGGETQYF.